Sequencing of this T cell receptor (beta chain) was carried out in a study of blood T cells in healthy people across ages. This clonotype occurred a few times. The antigen remains undetermined. This may stem from a read error, because a much larger clone lies one nucleotide away. Isolation yielded PBMCs, at least 6.5 million per sample, in every case. Study-wide findings and caveats: With unsorted PBMCs, a conclusive comparison of naive versus antigen-experienced cells was not possible. It was the long-lived donors that had more naive CD4+ cells and higher diversity than aged donors.

For the second PCR, which ran for about 7 to 11 cycles, a sample-barcoded 5' primer and a J-beta primer mix were used. Each cDNA molecule was tagged by a template-switch adaptor with 12 random nucleotides. TCRdb processed the 5' RACE reads anew with MiXCR; each CDR3 protein has one entry. The sample includes approximately 810,000 distinct CDR3 sequences, 29% of them seen just once. This TCR was sampled from a woman of 80 years or more in good health. Sequencing was carried out using blood.

In nucleotides, the CDR3 is TGTGCCAGCAGCCCCCATACAGGGCGGCGAGAGCAGTACTTC. Translated, it gives CASSPHTGRREQYF. The V and J genes are TRBV7-2 and TRBJ2-7, with D perhaps matching TRBD1 (6 bases). The germline gives CDR1 SGHTA, CDR2 FQGNSA. V was clipped by 5 bases and J by 7 bases, with 18 bases between them. The length of the CDR3 is 14 residues.